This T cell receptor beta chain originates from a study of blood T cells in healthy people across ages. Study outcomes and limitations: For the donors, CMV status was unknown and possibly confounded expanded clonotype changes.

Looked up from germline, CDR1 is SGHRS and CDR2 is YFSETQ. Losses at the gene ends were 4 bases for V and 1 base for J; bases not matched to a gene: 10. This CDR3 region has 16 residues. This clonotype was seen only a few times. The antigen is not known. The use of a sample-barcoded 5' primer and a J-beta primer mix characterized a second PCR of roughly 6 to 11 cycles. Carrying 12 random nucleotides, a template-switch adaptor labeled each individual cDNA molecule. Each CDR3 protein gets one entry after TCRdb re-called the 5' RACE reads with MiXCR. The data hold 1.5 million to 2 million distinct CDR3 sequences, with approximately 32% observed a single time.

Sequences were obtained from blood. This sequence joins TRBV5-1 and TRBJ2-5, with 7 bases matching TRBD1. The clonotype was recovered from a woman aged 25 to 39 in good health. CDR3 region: CASSPQGTSRQETQYF. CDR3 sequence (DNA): TGCGCCAGCAGCCCACAGGGGACATCCCGCCAAGAGACCCAGTACTTC.